Sequencing of this T cell receptor (beta chain) was carried out in a study of cytomegalovirus exposure and HLA in healthy donors. The junction had 12 bases not matched to a gene; V was cut back by 11 bases and J by 3 bases. The CDR3 runs 14 residues. Per germline, CDR1 SNHLY and CDR2 FYNNEI. Both 60 Vbeta primers and 13 Jbeta primers went into the PCR. Sequenced by immunoSEQ multiplex PCR; TCRdb stores in-frame clones only, minus some. The specimen's table records fewer than 250,000 clones. This TCR was recovered from a woman younger than 45 in good health and CMV-seropositive. This sequence joins TRBV2 and TRBJ1-2, with 7 nucleotides matching TRBD1. Sequenced material: PBMCs. The CDR3 DNA reads TGTGCCGGAGCTCTAGACAGGGACCACTATGGCTACACCTTC. Translation gives CAGALDRDHYGYTF.